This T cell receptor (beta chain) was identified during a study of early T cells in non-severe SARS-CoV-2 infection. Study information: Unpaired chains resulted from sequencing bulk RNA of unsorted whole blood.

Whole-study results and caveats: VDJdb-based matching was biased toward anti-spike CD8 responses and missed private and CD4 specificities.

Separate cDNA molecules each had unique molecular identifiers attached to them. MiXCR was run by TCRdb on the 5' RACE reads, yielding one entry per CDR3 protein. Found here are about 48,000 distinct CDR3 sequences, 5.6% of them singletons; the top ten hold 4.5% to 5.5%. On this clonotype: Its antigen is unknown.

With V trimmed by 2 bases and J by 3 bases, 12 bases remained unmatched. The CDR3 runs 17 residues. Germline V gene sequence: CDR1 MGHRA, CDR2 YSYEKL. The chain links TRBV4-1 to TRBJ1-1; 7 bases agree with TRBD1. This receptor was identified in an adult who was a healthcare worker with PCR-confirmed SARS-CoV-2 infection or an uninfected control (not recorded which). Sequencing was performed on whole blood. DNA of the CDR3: TGCGCCAGCAGCCAATCTCTAGAGACAGGGCGCCACACTGAAGCTTTCTTT. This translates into CASSQSLETGRHTEAFF.